This TCR beta chain was identified during a study of T cell responses to AZD1222 COVID-19 vaccine. Germline values: CDR1 KGHDR, CDR2 SFDVKD. The trim removed 6 bases at V and 10 bases at J, leaving 13 bases unmatched. This CDR3 region has 16 residues. Clones were read by immunoSEQ multiplex PCR, and TCRdb kept only the in-frame ones, dropping some. The sample records 150,000 to 200,000 clones, roughly 91% being singletons. Points on this clone: What it binds is unknown.

Notes on the study in general: Regions 160-218 and 743-854 dominated among vaccine-associated CD4 TCRs spanning spike. Most donors were white British and more were female, and clonal diversity was possibly underestimated.

The source of this sequence is an adult who received the AZD1222 COVID-19 vaccine. Material: peripheral blood, obtained 28 days after the second AZD1222 dose. The chain joins TRBV24-1 to TRBJ2-6, with TRBD2 matching 8 bases. In DNA, the CDR3 is TGTGCCACCAGTTCCAGCAACCTAGCGGGTTCTAACGTCCTGACTTTC. It codes for CATSSSNLAGSNVLTF.